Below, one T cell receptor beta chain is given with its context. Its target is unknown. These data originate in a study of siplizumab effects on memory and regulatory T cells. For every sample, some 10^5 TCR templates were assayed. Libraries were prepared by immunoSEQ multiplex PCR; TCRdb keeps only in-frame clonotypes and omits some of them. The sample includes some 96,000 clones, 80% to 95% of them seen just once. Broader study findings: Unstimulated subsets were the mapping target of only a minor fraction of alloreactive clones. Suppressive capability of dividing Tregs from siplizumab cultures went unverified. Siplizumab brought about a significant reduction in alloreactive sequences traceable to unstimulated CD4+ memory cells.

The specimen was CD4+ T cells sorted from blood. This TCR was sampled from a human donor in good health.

The CDR3 DNA sequence: TGCAGCGTTGGGAGGATCGGGGTTGTGGAGCAGTACTTC. This translates into CSVGRIGVVEQYF. The gene calls are TRBV29-1 and TRBJ2-7; D possibly corresponds to TRBD2 (5 bases). Germline loops: CDR1 SQVTM, CDR2 ANQGSEA. This CDR3 has 13 amino acids. V shed 4 bases and J shed 7 bases, with 17 bases lying between them.